The clone carrying this TCR beta chain was picked up one time. The V end was cut by 6 bases, the J end by 0 bases, with 6 bases between. The CDR3 is 12 residues long. Germline assignment: CDR1 SEHNR and CDR2 FQNEAQ (reference sequence). The data derive from a study of blood T cell repertoires in COVID-19. Study in general: Acute and convalescent COVID-19 samples came from the United States, Italy and Spain. The cDNA or gDNA used as material had been derived from T cells, B-cell-depleted T cells, or PBMCs.

In the authors' workflow: Amplification of reference gene primers was used by the study to estimate nucleated cell counts. Libraries were prepared by immunoSEQ multiplex PCR; TCRdb keeps only in-frame clonotypes and omits some of them. V, J and clone size are those of that table, while D and trimming were read from the DNA. The data show some 140,000 clones, with about 76% seen just once and under 15% held by the top ten. V gene TRBV7-9 combines with J gene TRBJ2-7, with D maybe TRBD2 (5 bases). Sequenced input: peripheral blood. This clonotype was sampled from a man aged 80 or over with acute or convalescent COVID-19. The CDR3 reads CASSGSSYEQYF. CDR3 DNA: TGTGCCAGCAGTGGGAGCTCCTACGAGCAGTACTTC.